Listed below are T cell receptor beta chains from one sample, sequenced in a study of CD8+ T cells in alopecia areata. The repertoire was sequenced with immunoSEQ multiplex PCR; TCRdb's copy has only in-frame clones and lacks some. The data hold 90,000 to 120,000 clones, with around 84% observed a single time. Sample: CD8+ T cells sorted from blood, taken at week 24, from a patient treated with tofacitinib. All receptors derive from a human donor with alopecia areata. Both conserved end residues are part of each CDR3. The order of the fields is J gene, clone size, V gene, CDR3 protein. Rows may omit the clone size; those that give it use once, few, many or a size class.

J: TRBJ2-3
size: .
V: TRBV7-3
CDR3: CASSLGDSPWDTQYF

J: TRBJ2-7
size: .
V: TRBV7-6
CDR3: CASSLYTKLAPYEQYF

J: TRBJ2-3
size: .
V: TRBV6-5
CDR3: CASSYGTGGTDTQYF

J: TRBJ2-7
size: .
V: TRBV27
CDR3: CASSLDVNYEQYF

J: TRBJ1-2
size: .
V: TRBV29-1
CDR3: CSVERGAGYGYTF

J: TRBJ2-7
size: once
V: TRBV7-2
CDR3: CASSLGDRGHYEQYF

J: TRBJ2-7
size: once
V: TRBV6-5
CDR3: CASSYAGGGSYEQYF

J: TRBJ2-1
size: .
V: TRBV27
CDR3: CASSLRDRGPLEQFF

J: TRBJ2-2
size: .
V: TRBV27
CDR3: CASGGAGELFF

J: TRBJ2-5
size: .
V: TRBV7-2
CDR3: CASSLEAVETQYF

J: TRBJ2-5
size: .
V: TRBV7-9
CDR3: CASSSGREETQYF

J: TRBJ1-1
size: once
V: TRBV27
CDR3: CASSSGTGETEAFF

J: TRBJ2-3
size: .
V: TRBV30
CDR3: CAWSRGSSSTDTQYF

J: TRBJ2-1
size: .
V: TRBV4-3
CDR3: CASSQLGKESYNEQFF

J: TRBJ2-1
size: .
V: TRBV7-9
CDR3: CASSPQGPTYNEQFF

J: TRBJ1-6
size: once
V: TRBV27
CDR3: CASSLAQTHDSPLHF

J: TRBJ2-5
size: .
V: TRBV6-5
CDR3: CASRTRTERETQYF

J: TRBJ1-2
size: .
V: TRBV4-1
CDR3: CASSQGGTEIYGYTF

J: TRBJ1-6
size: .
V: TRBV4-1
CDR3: CASSKGSTALHF

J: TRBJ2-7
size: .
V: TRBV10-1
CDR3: CATSTRGNSYEQYF

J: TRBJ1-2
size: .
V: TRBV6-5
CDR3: CASSQRTHSYGYTF

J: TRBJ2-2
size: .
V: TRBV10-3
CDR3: CAISPTGGLGELFF

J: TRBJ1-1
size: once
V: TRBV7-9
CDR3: CASSSSGFGGVGAFF

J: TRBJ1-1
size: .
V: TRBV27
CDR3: CASMGITEAFF

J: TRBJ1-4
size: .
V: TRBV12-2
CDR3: CASRKRYSREKLFF

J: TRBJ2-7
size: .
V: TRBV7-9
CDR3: CASSPQTGYEQYF

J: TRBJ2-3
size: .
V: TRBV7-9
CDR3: CASSFTSGPSTDTQYF

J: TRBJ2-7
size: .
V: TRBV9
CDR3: CASSPNGGNEQYF

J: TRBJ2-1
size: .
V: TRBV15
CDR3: CATSSRTSSYNEQFF

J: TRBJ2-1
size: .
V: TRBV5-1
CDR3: CASSFYASSYNEQFF

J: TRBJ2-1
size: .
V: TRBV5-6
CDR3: CASSLMGSYNEQFF

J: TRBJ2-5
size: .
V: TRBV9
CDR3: CASSAESGQETQYF